The present entry profiles one TCR beta chain with its context. Antigen specificity is unknown. The CDR3 loop spans 16 amino acids. After removal of 5 bases from V and 4 bases from J, the junction contained 11 bases not matched to a gene. Germline V gives CDR1 MDHEN, CDR2 SYDVKM. Libraries were prepared by immunoSEQ multiplex PCR; TCRdb keeps only in-frame clonotypes and omits some of them. The data hold about 2.2 million clones, with roughly 93% observed a single time. CD45RO-negative, CCR7-selected cells formed the naive CD8 fraction, which excluded terminally differentiated effector memory CD45RA+ cells. The sample is drawn from a study of shared clonotypes between healthy human individuals. Overall study findings and caveats: Few donors restricted represented genetic and exposure-history diversity.

Sequences were obtained from naive CD8+ T cells from PBMCs. This clonotype originated in a man between 18 and 29 years old in good health. Some clones in this sample may be carry-over from other donors' samples. The chain recombines TRBV28 with TRBJ2-1, with 7 bases that match TRBD2. In DNA form, the CDR3 reads TGTGCCAGCAGTCCCAGGACGGGGGGAGATTACAATGAGCAGTTCTTC. Translation: CASSPRTGGDYNEQFF.